The present T cell receptor (beta chain) was sequenced within a study of shared clonotypes between healthy human individuals. As to this clone: No antigen is known for it.

Participating donors were healthy, HIV-negative adults free of recent acute infections or vaccinations. The study separated CD4+ cells into CD45RA+ naive and CD45RA-negative memory subsets. Findings of the study overall: Non-shared clonotypes showed lower generation probabilities than clonotypes common to all four donors. Having only a few donors restricted how much genetic and exposure-history diversity was captured.

Germline CDR1 and CDR2: GTSNPN and SVGIG (reference sequence). The CDR3 extends over 14 amino acids. The V and J ends lost 5 bases and 3 bases, in that order; junction bases with no gene match: 7. Here immunoSEQ multiplex PCR was the method, and the copy in TCRdb shows in-frame clones only, minus some. The data show more than 2 million clones, with approximately 94% seen just once and around 0.13% held by the top ten. The sequenced material came from naive CD4+ T cells sorted from blood. Subset reported: CD45RA+ positively selected. The sequence derives from a man aged 18 to 30 in good health. This rearrangement joins TRBV30 to TRBJ1-3; 7 bases agree with TRBD1. Written as DNA, the CDR3 is TGTGCCTGGGGCGGGACAGCTTATGGAAACACCATATATTTT. Translation gives CAWGGTAYGNTIYF. Based on the CDR3 plus reference TRBV30 and TRBJ1-3, the full variable domain is SQTIHQWPATLVQPVGSPLSLECTVEGTSNPNLYWYRQAAGRGLQLLFYSVGIGQISSEVPQNLSASRPQDRQFILSSKKLLLSDSGFYLCAWGGTAYGNTIYFGEGSWLTVV.